The T cell receptor (beta chain) under discussion was sequenced for a study of cytomegalovirus exposure and HLA in healthy donors. Across the study: A preliminary data release comprised 80 million to 95 million unique TCRs obtained from HLA-typed donors.

For this clone: Its cognate antigen is unknown.

Notes on the study in general: Sequencing had likely introduced a cluster of highly shared sequence variants as an artifact. It was reported that TCR beta sequences correctly inferred the HLA-A and HLA-B alleles for most subjects.

These donors, healthy bone marrow donors, were studied. CDR3 length: 16 amino acids. Germline loops: CDR1 SGHRS, CDR2 YFSETQ. The V end was cut by 1 base, the J end by 6 bases, with 20 bases between. The PCR ran on 60 Vbeta and 13 Jbeta primers. Only in-frame clones appear in the TCRdb table, and some are missing; sequencing was by immunoSEQ multiplex PCR. The table includes roughly 77,000 clones, 55% to 75% detected once. Sequenced sample: PBMCs. The V gene is TRBV5-1, the J gene TRBJ2-7; TRBD2 is a possible D gene (6 bases). This sequence originates from a woman aged 35 to 49 in good health and CMV-seropositive. The CDR3 DNA follows: TGCGCCAGCAGCTTGCAAACGGGGGTCCCGGTGGGCGAGCAGTACTTC. It yields the protein CASSLQTGVPVGEQYF.